These 2 T cell receptor beta chains were all obtained from the same sample, sequenced in a study of identifying expanded T cells in peripheral blood. This table comes from immunoSEQ multiplex PCR, and its TCRdb copy is limited to in-frame clones, with some not included. The data show 50,000 to 60,000 clones, around 86% seen once. The specimen was blood. These receptors originate from a person aged 18-69 years in good health.

V gene TRBV5-4 combines with J gene TRBJ1-2; no clear D. V lost 4 bases, J lost 1 base, and 11 bases lay in between. Looked up from germline, CDR1 is SGHNT and CDR2 is YYREEE (reference sequence). This CDR3 comprises 14 residues. CDR3: CASSPWDINYGYTF. The CDR3 DNA reads as TGTGCCAGCAGCCCCTGGGATATTAACTATGGCTACACCTTC.

The chain employs TRBV2 and TRBJ1-6; TRBD1 matches 8 bases. The CDR3 length is 14 residues. Trimming removed 5 bases from V and 6 bases from J; junction bases left unmatched: 3. Germline CDR1 SNHLY, CDR2 FYNNEI. The CDR3 reads CASSPTGGNSPLHF. The CDR3 DNA sequence: TGTGCCAGCAGTCCTACAGGGGGTAATTCACCCCTCCACTTT.